This TCR beta chain derives from a study of T cell responses to AZD1222 COVID-19 vaccine. The wider study: Pooled in the analysis were second doses at about 4 or about 12 weeks. Study results and limitations: Reports say nearly half of spike-specific TCRs go after unmutated variant regions.

This CDR3 has 14 amino acids. Trimming removed 0 bases at V and 3 bases at J, with 8 bases between. CDR1 is MGHRA, CDR2 YSYEKL, per germline. This clone is a singleton in its sample. The target antigen is unknown. TCRdb's copy holds only in-frame clones and misses some; the assay was immunoSEQ multiplex PCR. This table has about 79,000 clones, 80% appearing once. The sample consisted of peripheral blood, taken on day 0 of AZD1222 vaccination. The receptor was derived from an adult in good health. The chain links TRBV4-1 to TRBJ1-2, with no clear D. The CDR3 nucleotides are TGCGCCAGCAGCCAAGAAAGCAAATACTATGGCTACACCTTC. As protein: CASSQESKYYGYTF.